This T cell receptor beta chain emerged from a study of T cell responses to AZD1222 COVID-19 vaccine. V was trimmed by 3 bases and J by 0 bases, leaving 14 bases between them. Germline CDR1 GTSNPN, CDR2 SVGIG (reference sequence). The length of the CDR3 is 15 residues. Comments on this clone: Antigen unknown.

This table comes from immunoSEQ multiplex PCR, and its TCRdb copy is limited to in-frame clones, with some not included. The profile shows 150,000 or so clones, around 90% of them singletons. The study's findings and limits: Among vaccine-associated CD4 TCRs, coverage spanned spike, with dominance at 160-218 and 743-854. The breadth and depth of Spike-specific TCRs increased once two AZD1222 doses had been given.

The V gene is TRBV30, the J gene TRBJ1-1; maybe TRBD1 (5 bases). The sequence was obtained from an adult in good health. The sequencing here drew on peripheral blood, taken on day 0 of AZD1222 vaccination. The CDR3 DNA is TGTGCCTGGAGAAGGGACCGGCAGCTGAACACTGAAGCTTTCTTT. Translated, it gives CAWRRDRQLNTEAFF.